Below are 8 T cell receptor beta chains sequenced from a single sample in a study of OX40 agonist ivuxolimab in advanced cancers. This table comes from immunoSEQ multiplex PCR, and its TCRdb copy is limited to in-frame clones, with some not included. The sample records roughly 76,000 clones, 85% to 95% being singletons. This sample comprised CD4+ or CD8+ T cells sorted from blood, obtained in a trial of the OX40 agonist ivuxolimab. Every receptor here comes from an adult with an advanced solid tumor such as melanoma, head and neck, liver or kidney cancer.

A single count supports this clone. In DNA, the CDR3 is TGTGCCAGCAGCCCTACAGGGGCCGGGGAGCTGTTTTTT. The encoded protein is CASSPTGAGELFF. V and J are TRBV7-3 and TRBJ2-2, with 7 bases fitting TRBD1. Per germline, CDR1 SGHTA and CDR2 FQGTGA. The CDR3 runs 13 residues. After removal of 5 bases from V and 6 bases from J, the junction contained 3 bases not matched to a gene.

The rearrangement joins TRBV4-1 to TRBJ2-3; D ambiguous. The CDR3 has 15 residues. V was cut by 2 bases and J by 1 base, with 10 bases left in between. Germline loops: CDR1 MGHRA, CDR2 YSYEKL. The CDR3 loop reads CASSQTGSRTDTQYF. Here the CDR3 DNA reads TGCGCCAGCAGCCAAACCGGCTCCCGCACAGATACGCAGTATTTT.

The chain uses TRBV27 and TRBJ1-1; no reliable D call. CDR1 and CDR2 from the germline V gene are MNHEY and SMNVEV (reference sequence). CDR3 size: 13 residues. V dropped 4 bases and J dropped 2 bases, with 8 bases sitting between them. Here the CDR3 reads CASSWGFNTEAFF. CDR3 DNA sequence: TGTGCCAGCAGTTGGGGTTTCAACACTGAAGCTTTCTTT.

The chain carries TRBV19 and TRBJ1-2; 7 bases are shared with TRBD1. The trim removed 7 bases at V and 2 bases at J, leaving 10 bases unmatched. The CDR3 is 15 residues long. The germline V gene has CDR1 LNHDA and CDR2 SQIVND (reference sequence). CDR3 residues: CASNVGTAINYGYTF. The CDR3 DNA reads as TGTGCCAGTAATGTAGGGACAGCCATCAACTATGGCTACACCTTC.

The chain carries TRBV2 and TRBJ2-7; D remains ambiguous. The CDR3 extends over 14 amino acids. From germline, CDR1 is SNHLY and CDR2 FYNNEI. Between the trimmed V and J ends, which lost 3 bases and 0 bases, there was a span of 9 bases. In DNA, the CDR3 is TGTGCCAGCAGTGACGTGGATAGCTCCTACGAGCAGTACTTC. Its translation: CASSDVDSSYEQYF.

The chain uses TRBV27 and TRBJ2-1; maybe TRBD2 (7 bases). Per the germline V gene, CDR1 is MNHEY and CDR2 is SMNVEV (reference sequence). The CDR3 runs 17 residues. V was pared by 0 bases and J by 3 bases, with 15 bases between. Here the CDR3 reads CASSLSGGGVRYNEQFF. The DNA of the CDR3 is TGTGCCAGCAGTTTATCTGGGGGGGGCGTCCGCTACAATGAGCAGTTCTTC.

V and J are TRBV30 and TRBJ2-1; either TRBD1 or TRBD2 may fit D (5 bases each). V lost 4 bases to trimming and J lost 9 bases, with 19 bases between them. This CDR3 comprises 14 residues. Germline lookup yields CDR1 GTSNPN and CDR2 SVGIG (reference sequence). CDR3 amino acids: CAWNRPGQSGEQFF. The CDR3 DNA is TGTGCCTGGAACAGGCCGGGGCAATCCGGTGAGCAGTTCTTC.

CDR3 DNA: TGTGCCAGCAGTTACTCGACAGGGGCTCATAATTCACCCCTCCACTTT. This encodes CASSYSTGAHNSPLHF. The chain combines TRBV6-5 with TRBJ1-6; 8 nucleotides agree with TRBD1. The germline CDR1 and CDR2 sequences are MNHEY and SVGAGI. Germline trimming cut 0 bases from V and 5 bases from J; bases unmatched to any gene: 3. The CDR3 contains 16 residues.